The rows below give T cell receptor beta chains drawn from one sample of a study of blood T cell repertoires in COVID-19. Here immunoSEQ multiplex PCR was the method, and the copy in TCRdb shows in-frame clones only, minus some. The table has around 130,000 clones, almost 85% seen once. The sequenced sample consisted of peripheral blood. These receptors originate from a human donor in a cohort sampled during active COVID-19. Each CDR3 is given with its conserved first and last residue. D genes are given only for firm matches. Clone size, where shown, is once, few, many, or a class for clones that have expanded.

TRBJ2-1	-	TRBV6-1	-	CASSVIANPAYNEQFF	TGTGCCAGCAGTGTAATAGCGAACCCCGCCTACAATGAGCAGTTCTTC
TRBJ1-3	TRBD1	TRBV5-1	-	CASSDRAFSGNTIYF	TGCGCCAGCAGCGACAGGGCCTTCTCTGGAAACACCATATATTTT
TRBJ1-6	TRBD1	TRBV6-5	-	CASSYTGQGDSPLHF	TGTGCCAGCAGTTACACCGGACAGGGTGATTCACCCCTCCACTTT
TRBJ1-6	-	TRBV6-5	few	CATKLPNSPLHF	TGTGCCACCAAACTCCCCAATTCACCCCTCCACTTT
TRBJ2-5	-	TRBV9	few	CASSVATSETQYF	TGTGCCAGCAGCGTAGCTACCTCGGAGACCCAGTACTTC
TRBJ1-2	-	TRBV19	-	CASSIGGARGGHGGYTF	TGTGCCAGTAGTATAGGAGGGGCACGGGGAGGACATGGCGGCTACACCTTC
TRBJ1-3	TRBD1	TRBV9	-	CASSVAATGVGNTIYF	TGTGCCAGCAGCGTAGCTGCCACAGGGGTGGGAAACACCATATATTTT
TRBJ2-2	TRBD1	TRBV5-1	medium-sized	CASSLGNSGTGAGELFF	TGCGCCAGCAGCCTTGGAAACTCCGGGACAGGGGCCGGGGAGCTGTTTTTT
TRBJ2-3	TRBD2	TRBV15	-	CATSRGDSRTDTQYF	TGTGCCACCAGCCGGGGGGACTCCCGGACAGATACGCAGTATTTT
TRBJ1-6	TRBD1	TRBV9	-	CASSGDLTGPLHF	TGTGCCAGCAGCGGAGACCTGACAGGGCCCCTCCACTTT
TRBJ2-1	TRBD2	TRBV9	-	CASSPPAGGRSYNEQFF	TGTGCCAGCAGCCCACCAGCGGGGGGCCGCTCCTACAATGAGCAGTTCTTC
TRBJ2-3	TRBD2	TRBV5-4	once	CASSSLGGGAGDTQYF	TGTGCCAGCAGCTCGCTGGGCGGGGGGGCCGGAGATACGCAGTATTTT
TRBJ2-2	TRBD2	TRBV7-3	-	CASSLSGGLPGELFF	TGTGCCAGCAGCTTAAGCGGGGGGCTACCCGGGGAGCTGTTTTTT
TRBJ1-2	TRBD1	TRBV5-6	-	CASSDYGDRDYGYTF	TGTGCCAGCTCCGATTACGGGGACAGGGACTATGGCTACACCTTC
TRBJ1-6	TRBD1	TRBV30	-	CAWMGGRAGGNSPLHF	TGTGCCTGGATGGGGGGCCGGGCAGGGGGAAATTCACCCCTCCACTTT
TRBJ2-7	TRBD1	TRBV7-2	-	CASSFGQGGGYEQYF	TGTGCCAGCAGCTTCGGACAGGGAGGCGGCTACGAGCAGTACTTC
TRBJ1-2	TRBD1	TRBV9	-	CASSVGPRQGVLCNGYTF	TGTGCCAGCAGCGTAGGCCCAAGACAGGGGGTGCTCTGCAATGGCTACACCTTC
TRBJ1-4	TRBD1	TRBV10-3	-	CAISDGTGEKLFF	TGTGCCATCAGTGACGGGACAGGGGAAAAACTGTTTTTT